The 26 T cell receptor beta chains reported below all come from one sample, sequenced in a study of blood T cell repertoires in COVID-19. Profiling relied on immunoSEQ multiplex PCR, and the TCRdb table lists in-frame clones only, not all of them. In the table there are around 130,000 clones, 75% to 80% of which are singletons. Sequencing used peripheral blood. Receptor source: a human donor in a cohort sampled during active COVID-19.

The rearrangement uses TRBV19 and TRBJ2-7; possibly TRBD1 for D (5 bases). CDR3 length: 14 amino acids. Germline lookup yields CDR1 LNHDA and CDR2 SQIVND (reference sequence). V lost 3 bases and J lost 3, with 12 bases in between. CDR3 amino acids: CASSMKGLGYEQYF. CDR3 sequence (DNA): TGTGCCAGTAGTATGAAGGGGCTTGGCTACGAGCAGTACTTC.

The chain combines TRBV4-2 with TRBJ2-7; D not resolved. CDR1 is LGHNA, CDR2 YNFKEQ, per germline. CDR3 length equals 12 residues. V lost 2 bases and J 1 base, leaving 3 bases between the germline ends. Written as DNA, the CDR3 is TGTGCCAGCAGCCAACCATCCTACGAGCAGTACTTC. Its protein product is CASSQPSYEQYF.

V and J are TRBV30 and TRBJ1-6; no reliable D call. CDR1 is GTSNPN, CDR2 SVGIG, per germline (reference sequence). V was clipped by 1 base and J by 9 bases, with 13 bases between them. The CDR3 spans 14 residues. In DNA form, the CDR3 reads TGTGCCTGGAGTGCCCCGACTGTTGGTTCACCCCTCCACTTT. Residues: CAWSAPTVGSPLHF. Supplemented by reference TRBV30 and TRBJ1-6, the full variable domain reads SQTIHQWPATLVQPVGSPLSLECTVEGTSNPNLYWYRQAAGRGLQLLFYSVGIGQISSEVPQNLSASRPQDRQFILSSKKLLLSDSGFYLCAWSAPTVGSPLHFGNGTRLTVT.

The chain employs TRBV30 and TRBJ1-2; D is ambiguous. CDR3 length: 15 residues. Germline values: CDR1 GTSNPN, CDR2 SVGIG (reference sequence). The V gene lost 2 bases and the J gene lost 7 bases, with 20 bases spanning the gap. CDR3 loop: CAWSSPPPVPGGYTF. CDR3 in DNA: TGTGCCTGGAGTTCTCCCCCCCCCGTCCCGGGTGGCTACACCTTC.

Of note for this clone: The germline gene is not matched at one end of the junction; a read error may be the cause. The chain carries TRBV3-1 (or the pseudogene TRBV3-2) and TRBJ1-1; weak D call: TRBD1 (5 bases). CDR1 and CDR2 from the germline V gene are LGHDT and YNNKEL (reference sequence). The CDR3 extends over 11 amino acids. The CDR3: CASSQDGARLF. CDR3 sequence (DNA): TGTGCCAGCAGCCAAGATGGGGCCCGACTCTTT.

This clone appeared once. This chain links TRBV27 with TRBJ1-2; TRBD1 matches at 10 bases. V lost 9 bases and J lost 2; bases outside the gene matches: 6. Per the germline V gene, CDR1 is MNHEY and CDR2 is SMNVEV (reference sequence). The CDR3 length is 14 residues. CDR3 amino acids: CASYPGQGNYGYTF. CDR3 sequence (DNA): TGTGCCAGTTACCCGGGACAGGGGAACTATGGCTACACCTTC.

The CDR3 DNA reads TGTGCCAGCAGTCCCCCCCGCGGGATTGTGGGGGAGCAGTACTTC. Its protein product is CASSPPRGIVGEQYF. The chain links TRBV28 to TRBJ2-7, with a weak D call TRBD2 (6 bases). The length of the CDR3 is 15 residues. The V end was cut by 5 bases, the J end by 7 bases, with 21 bases between. Germline V gene data show CDR1 as MDHEN and CDR2 as SYDVKM.

The CDR3 DNA reads as TGTGCCAGCAGCTCTCCGGGACAGGCAACTAACTATGGCTACACCTTC. As protein: CASSSPGQATNYGYTF. This chain joins TRBV21-1 and TRBJ1-2; TRBD1 is the table's D call and was not checked against the DNA. TRBV21-1 is a pseudogene. This CDR3 comprises 16 residues.

J is TRBJ2-7 and V is TRBV7-9; TRBD1 aligns across 7 bases. Germline-derived CDR1 and CDR2 are SEHNR and FQNEAQ (reference sequence). CDR3 size: 15 residues. V dropped 1 base and J dropped 4; count of bases not matched to a gene: 7. The CDR3 loop reads CASSLGVTGIYEQYF. CDR3 nucleotide sequence: TGTGCCAGCAGCTTAGGGGTGACAGGGATATACGAGCAGTACTTC.

A note on this clone: The sample has other DNA sequences that encode this CDR3 too. The chain couples TRBV6-1 to TRBJ1-1; a weak D match, TRBD1 (6 bases). The CDR3 extends over 14 amino acids. Trimming removed 1 base from V and 2 bases from J, with 8 bases in between. Germline loops: CDR1 MNHNS, CDR2 SASEGT. CDR3 loop: CASSEGGGNTEAFF. The CDR3 DNA is TGTGCCAGCAGTGAAGGGGGGGGCAACACTGAAGCTTTCTTT.

This clone was found a few times. For the CDR3, the DNA is TGTGCCAGCAGTTTGACAGGGGATTACGAGCAGTACTTC. It translates to CASSLTGDYEQYF. The chain couples TRBV6-5 to TRBJ2-7; 8 bases map to TRBD1. Germline-derived CDR1 and CDR2 are MNHEY and SVGAGI. The junction had 3 bases not matched to a gene; V was cut back by 4 bases and J by 4 bases. There are 13 residues in the CDR3.

CDR3 sequence: CASSEEWTGDLEQYF. The CDR3 coding sequence is TGTGCCAGCAGTGAAGAGTGGACAGGGGATTTAGAGCAGTACTTC. The rearrangement joins TRBV6-1 to TRBJ2-7, with 9 bases aligning to TRBD1. The CDR3 has 15 residues. The trim removed 1 base at V and 7 bases at J, leaving 8 bases unmatched. Germline loops: CDR1 MNHNS, CDR2 SASEGT.

The genes are TRBV5-4 and TRBJ2-1; 10 bases align to TRBD1. The CDR3 is made up of 14 amino acids. Germline V gene sequence: CDR1 SGHNT, CDR2 YYREEE (reference sequence). V shed 4 bases, J shed 8 bases, and the junction held 6 bases outside the gene matches. Here the CDR3 reads CASSPGQGLDEQFF. Written as DNA, the CDR3 is TGTGCCAGCAGCCCGGGACAGGGGTTAGATGAGCAGTTCTTC.

This chain links TRBV30 with TRBJ2-7; D unclear. The CDR3 length is 14 residues. Trimming left V 0 bases short and J 2 bases short, with 11 bases between. Germline assignment: CDR1 GTSNPN and CDR2 SVGIG (reference sequence). CDR3 in amino acids: CAWSVRQKTYEQYF. CDR3 sequence (DNA): TGTGCCTGGAGTGTTCGCCAGAAAACCTACGAGCAGTACTTC.

This clone was observed once. V is TRBV5-6 and J is TRBJ2-7; the match to TRBD2 covers 7 bases. V trimming: 4 bases; J trimming: 3 bases; junction bases outside the gene matches: 7. This CDR3 comprises 14 residues. Germline loops: CDR1 SGHDT, CDR2 YYEEEE. CDR3 nucleotides: TGTGCCAGCAGCATCACTAGCGCGAGCTACGAGCAGTACTTC. It translates to CASSITSASYEQYF.

This clone was observed once. The junction departs from germline at one end; a sequencing error may be responsible. The chain recombines TRBV15 with TRBJ1-4, with 7 positions matching TRBD1. Germline assignment: CDR1 LNHNV and CDR2 YYDKDF (reference sequence). This CDR3 has 16 residues. The CDR3 nucleotides are TGTGCCACCAGCGGAGACAGGGAAGCAACTAATGAAAAACTGTTTTTT. Residues: CATSGDREATNEKLFF.

This clone is a singleton in its sample. Germline is not matched at one junction end, which may reflect a read error. J is TRBJ2-7 and V is TRBV5-1; D is unclear. The germline gives CDR1 SGHRS, CDR2 YFSETQ. The CDR3 is 14 residues long. CDR3: CASSLDLNSFEQYF. The CDR3 nucleotides are TGCGCCAGCAGTTTGGACCTGAATAGCTTCGAGCAGTACTTC.

The J gene is TRBJ2-7, the V gene TRBV27, with D maybe TRBD2 (5 bases). Trimming took 0 bases from V and 2 from J, leaving 8 bases between them. Per germline, CDR1 MNHEY and CDR2 SMNVEV (reference sequence). The CDR3 length is 14 residues. CDR3 nucleotide sequence: TGTGCCAGCAGTTTATCGCGGGTTGCCTACGAGCAGTACTTC. Its protein product is CASSLSRVAYEQYF.

J is TRBJ2-3 and V is TRBV10-1; 7 positions agree with TRBD2. V gave up 5 bases and J gave up 4 bases; unmatched junction bases: 3. CDR1 and CDR2 (germline): WNHNN, SYGVQD (reference sequence). CDR3 length equals 13 residues. Here the CDR3 DNA reads TGCGCCAGCAGTTTGACTAGCTCAGATACGCAGTATTTT. The encoded protein is CASSLTSSDTQYF.

CDR3 residues: CASSGQGGGETQYF. In DNA, the CDR3 is TGTGCCAGCAGCGGACAGGGTGGGGGGGAGACCCAGTACTTC. The chain combines TRBV6-5 with TRBJ2-5, with 8 positions matching TRBD1. The CDR3 has 14 residues. Germline CDR1 is MNHEY and CDR2 is SVGAGI. The V and J ends lost 6 bases and 5 bases, in that order; junction bases with no gene match: 8.

The rearrangement links TRBV2 to TRBJ1-6, with a weak D call TRBD1 (5 bases). V was cut by 6 bases and J by 6 bases, with 18 bases left in between. Germline CDR1 reads SNHLY; CDR2 reads FYNNEI. The CDR3 sequence is 16 residues long. This chain's CDR3 is CASSPREGVVNSPLHF. The CDR3 DNA follows: TGTGCCAGCAGCCCCAGGGAGGGTGTAGTTAATTCACCCCTCCACTTT.

The chain employs TRBV30 and TRBJ2-7, with 7 bases lining up with TRBD1. This CDR3 is 12 amino acids long. The germline gives CDR1 GTSNPN, CDR2 SVGIG (reference sequence). Trimming at V came to 4 bases and at J to 4 bases, leaving 4 bases not matched to a gene. CDR3 nucleotide sequence: TGTGCCTGGATGGCAGGGGGTTACGAGCAGTACTTC. Amino acid sequence: CAWMAGGYEQYF.

About this clone itself: In the same sample, other DNA sequences code for this CDR3. The chain joins TRBV11-2 to TRBJ2-7; 8 bases line up with TRBD2. This CDR3 is 14 amino acids long. Germline lookup yields CDR1 SGHAT and CDR2 FQNNGV. With V trimmed by 1 base and J by 2 bases, 1 base remained unmatched. CDR3 amino acids: CASSLGAGAYEQYF. CDR3 DNA: TGTGCCAGCAGCTTAGGAGCGGGAGCCTACGAGCAGTACTTC.

This chain uses TRBV6-1 with TRBJ1-3; no reliable D call. The CDR3 is 16 residues long. The germline V gene has CDR1 MNHNS and CDR2 SASEGT. With 2 bases removed from V and 0 bases from J, the gap between germline ends came to 11 bases. CDR3 sequence (DNA): TGTGCCAGCAGTGAATACGTCGGGAACTCTGGAAACACCATATATTTT. It codes for CASSEYVGNSGNTIYF.

The chain has TRBV4-1 and TRBJ1-4; 8 bases are a match to TRBD1. With V trimmed by 8 bases and J by 7 bases, 6 bases remained unmatched. The germline V gene encodes CDR1 MGHRA and CDR2 YSYEKL. The CDR3 covers 13 residues. The CDR3 bases are TGCGCCAGCCAGGGACAGGAGGGTGAAAAACTGTTTTTT. Amino acids: CASQGQEGEKLFF.

J is TRBJ2-2 and V is TRBV7-6, with a tentative D call TRBD2 (5 bases). Germline lookup yields CDR1 SGHVS and CDR2 FNYEAQ. CDR3 length equals 18 residues. V lost 5 bases and J 6 bases, leaving 25 bases between the germline ends. CDR3 coding DNA: TGTGCCAGCAGCCTCCCGGCACACCTCCCCTCGAGGGCCGGGGAGCTGTTTTTT. It is translated as CASSLPAHLPSRAGELFF.